This T cell receptor (beta chain) was documented in a study of cytomegalovirus exposure and HLA in healthy donors. Notes on the study in general: The classifier was said to identify cytomegalovirus status with high specificity and sensitivity.

Primers: 60 Vbeta forward and 13 Jbeta reverse. Produced via immunoSEQ multiplex PCR; TCRdb's table is partial and in-frame only. The sample lists about 140,000 clones, around 80% occurring once. Worth noting for this clone: No antigen is known for it.

Input material: PBMCs. The receptor was derived from a man aged 18 to 29 in good health and CMV-seropositive.

CDR3 in DNA: TGTGCCAGCAGCCCCTCAGAACCCAACGAGCAGTTCTTC. It yields the protein CASSPSEPNEQFF. This rearrangement joins TRBV5-4 to TRBJ2-1; D gene ambiguous. The CDR3 is 13 amino acids. V lost 4 bases and J lost 10, with 15 bases in between. In germline, CDR1 is SGHNT, CDR2 YYREEE (reference sequence).